This TCR beta chain comes out of a study of CD8+ T cells in alopecia areata. For the study at large: Each of the treated patients was given oral tofacitinib, 5 to 10 mg twice daily, for moderate-to-severe alopecia areata. Study observations and caveats: The study found higher clonality in lesional than normal scalp, especially in alopecia totalis/universalis.

As to this clone: No antigen is known for it.

J gave up 3 bases and V 8 bases, and 2 bases lay outside the gene matches. Germline loops: CDR1 WSHSY, CDR2 SAAADI. The CDR3 has 13 amino acids. Investigators isolated RNA and reverse transcribed it into cDNA to act as the sequencing template. Assay: immunoSEQ multiplex PCR; the TCRdb copy retains only in-frame clones and omits some. The sample records about 150,000 clones, about 87% being singletons. Alopecia areata patients provided lesional scalp punch biopsies and peripheral blood. This chain uses TRBV10-2 with TRBJ2-5; TRBD2 matches 11 bases. The source material was CD8+ T cells sorted from blood, sampled at week 0. This sequence was found in a human donor with alopecia areata. The CDR3 nucleotides are TGCGCCAGCGGTAGCGGGAGGGAAGAGACCCAGTACTTC. It encodes CASGSGREETQYF.